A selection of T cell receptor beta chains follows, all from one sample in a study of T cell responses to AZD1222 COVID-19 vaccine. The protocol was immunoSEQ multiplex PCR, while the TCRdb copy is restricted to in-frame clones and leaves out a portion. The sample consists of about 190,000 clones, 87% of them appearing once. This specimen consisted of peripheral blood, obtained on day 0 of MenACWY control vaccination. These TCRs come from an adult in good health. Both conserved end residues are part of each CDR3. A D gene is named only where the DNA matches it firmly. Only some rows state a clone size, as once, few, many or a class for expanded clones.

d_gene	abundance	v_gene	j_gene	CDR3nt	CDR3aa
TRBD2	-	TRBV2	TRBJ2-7	TGTGCCAGCAGCCCAACCGGACTAGCGGGAGTACGCGAGCAGTACTTC	CASSPTGLAGVREQYF
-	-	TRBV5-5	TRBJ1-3	TGTGCCAGCAGACCTGACGGGTGGGTCGGAAACACCATATATTTT	CASRPDGWVGNTIYF
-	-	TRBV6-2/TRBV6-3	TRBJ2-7	TGTGCCAGCAGTCTACCGGGACTTGCGTCCTACGAGCAGTACTTC	CASSLPGLASYEQYF
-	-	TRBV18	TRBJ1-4	TGTGCCAGCTCACGAGGGGGAAATGAAAAACTGTTTTTT	CASSRGGNEKLFF
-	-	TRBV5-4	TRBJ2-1	TGTGCCAGCAGCTTTACAGCTCACAATGAGCAGTTCTTC	CASSFTAHNEQFF
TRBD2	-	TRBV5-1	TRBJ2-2	TGCGCCAGCAGCTCAAGCGGGATCAACACCGGGGAGCTGTTTTTT	CASSSSGINTGELFF
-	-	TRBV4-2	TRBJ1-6	TGTGCCAGCAGCCAAGACGGGCAGACTTATTCACCCCTCCACTTT	CASSQDGQTYSPLHF
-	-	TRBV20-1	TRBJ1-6	TGCAGTGCTAGTGTCGGGACGCAAAATTCACCCCTCCACTTT	CSASVGTQNSPLHF
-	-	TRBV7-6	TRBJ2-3	TGTGCCAGCAGCCGCTTGGATGGGGGAGCAGATACGCAGTATTTT	CASSRLDGGADTQYF
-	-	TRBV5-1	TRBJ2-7	TGCGCCAGCAGCTTGACAGCTACCTACGAGCAGTACTTC	CASSLTATYEQYF
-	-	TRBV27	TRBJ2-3	TGTGCCAGCAGTTGGGCTAGTAGCACAGATACGCAGTATTTT	CASSWASSTDTQYF
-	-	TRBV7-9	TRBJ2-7	TGTGCCAGCAGCGTCGCCGCGGGCGAGCAGTACTTC	CASSVAAGEQYF
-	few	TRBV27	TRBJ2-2	TGTGCCAGCAGTTTATCAGGGAACACCGGGGAGCTGTTTTTT	CASSLSGNTGELFF
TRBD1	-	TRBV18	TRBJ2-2	TGTGCCAGCTCACCACGGACAGGGAAAGACGGGGAGCTGTTTTTT	CASSPRTGKDGELFF
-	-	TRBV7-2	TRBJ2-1	TGTGCCAGCAGCTTAGCGGGATCGGCAGAGAATGAGCAGTTCTTC	CASSLAGSAENEQFF
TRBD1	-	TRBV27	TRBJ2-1	TGTGCCAGCAGTTGGGGACAGGGGTATAATGAGCAGTTCTTC	CASSWGQGYNEQFF
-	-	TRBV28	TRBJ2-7	TGTGCCAGCCGCGGGACCCCCGCCTACGAGCAGTACTTC	CASRGTPAYEQYF
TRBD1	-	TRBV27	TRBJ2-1	TGTGCCACCGCGCCGACAGGGCCTTTCTACAATGAGCAGTTCTTC	CATAPTGPFYNEQFF
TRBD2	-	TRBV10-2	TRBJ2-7	TGCGCCAGCAGTGGCTCACCGAGGGCAGCGGGAACCGGTACCACCTACGAGCAGTACTTC	CASSGSPRAAGTGTTYEQYF
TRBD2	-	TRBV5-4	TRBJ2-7	TGTGCCAGCAGCGTTGGTGGGACTAGCGGTTTTGGAGAGCAGTACTTC	CASSVGGTSGFGEQYF
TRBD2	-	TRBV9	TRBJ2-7	TGTGCCAGCAGCGTAGCGGGAGGGCCTGGGAACGAGCAGTACTTC	CASSVAGGPGNEQYF
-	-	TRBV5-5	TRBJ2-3	TGTGCCAGCAGCTCGGACTGGGATACGCAGTATTTT	CASSSDWDTQYF
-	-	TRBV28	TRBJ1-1	TGTGCCACCCGGCCCGGCAGGAACACTGAAGCTTTCTTT	CATRPGRNTEAFF
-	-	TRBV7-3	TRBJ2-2	TGTGCCAGCAGCTTAACTGGGGGCGCGAACACCGGGGAGCTGTTTTTT	CASSLTGGANTGELFF
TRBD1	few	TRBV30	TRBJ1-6	TGTGCCTGGAGTAGGGCAGGGGGTAATAATTCACCCCTCCACTTT	CAWSRAGGNNSPLHF
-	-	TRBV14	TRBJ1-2	TGTGCCAGCAGCCCTTGGAGGAGTGGATTGGGTGCTCACTATGGCTACACCTTC	CASSPWRSGLGAHYGYTF